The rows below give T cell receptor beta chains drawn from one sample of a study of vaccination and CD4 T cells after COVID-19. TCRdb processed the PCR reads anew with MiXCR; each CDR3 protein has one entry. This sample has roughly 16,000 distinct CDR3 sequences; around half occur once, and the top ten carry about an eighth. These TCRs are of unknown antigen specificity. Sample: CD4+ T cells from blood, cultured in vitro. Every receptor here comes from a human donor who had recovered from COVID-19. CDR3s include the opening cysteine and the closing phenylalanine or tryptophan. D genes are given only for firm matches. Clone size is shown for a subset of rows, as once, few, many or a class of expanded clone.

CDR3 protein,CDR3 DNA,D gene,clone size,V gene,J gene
CASRNAGEAFF,TGTGCCAGCAGAAATGCAGGAGAAGCTTTCTTT,.,few,TRBV7-2,TRBJ1-1
CASSSKGPNSPLHF,TGTGCCAGCAGCTCAAAGGGGCCGAATTCACCCCTCCACTTT,.,.,TRBV7-9,TRBJ1-6
CASSQDLGGADTQYF,TGCGCCAGCAGCCAAGATCTCGGGGGCGCGGATACGCAGTATTTT,.,.,TRBV4-3,TRBJ2-3
CATSRAGYSNQPQHF,TGTGCCACCAGCAGAGCAGGTTATAGCAATCAGCCCCAGCATTTT,.,.,TRBV15,TRBJ1-5
CASSELAGAGNTIYF,TGTGCCAGCAGTGAACTTGCAGGGGCTGGAAACACCATATATTTT,.,.,TRBV6-1,TRBJ1-3
CASSRDGTRGKLFF,TGTGCCAGCAGCCGGGACGGAACCCGGGGAAAACTGTTTTTT,.,.,TRBV6-2/TRBV6-3,TRBJ1-4
CSAAGRTANTEAFF,TGCAGTGCGGCCGGCCGGACAGCGAACACTGAAGCTTTCTTT,.,.,TRBV20-1,TRBJ1-1
CASALLGGSGGELFF,TGTGCCAGCGCCCTCCTCGGGGGTTCTGGCGGGGAGCTGTTTTTT,.,.,TRBV27,TRBJ2-2
CSAPRTVGTEAFF,TGCAGTGCCCCCCGGACAGTTGGCACTGAAGCTTTCTTT,.,few,TRBV20-1,TRBJ1-1
CASSEGSGGGQPQHF,TGTGCCAGCAGTGAAGGATCAGGGGGCGGTCAGCCCCAGCATTTT,TRBD1,.,TRBV6-1,TRBJ1-5
CASRVFTGHYEQYF,TGTGCCAGCAGGGTTTTTACAGGCCACTACGAGCAGTACTTC,.,few,TRBV2,TRBJ2-7
CSARPRAGLRDGYTF,TGCAGTGCTAGACCAAGGGCCGGCCTCAGGGATGGCTACACCTTC,.,.,TRBV20-1,TRBJ1-2
CSARDNRVWDTGELFF,TGCAGTGCTAGAGATAACAGGGTCTGGGACACCGGGGAGCTGTTTTTT,.,.,TRBV20-1,TRBJ2-2
CASSFSGASSDTQYF,TGTGCCAGCAGCTTCAGTGGCGCTAGCTCAGATACGCAGTATTTT,.,few,TRBV11-2,TRBJ2-3
CASRGLMDRAGNQPQHF,TGTGCCAGCAGAGGACTAATGGACAGGGCTGGGAATCAGCCCCAGCATTTT,TRBD1,.,TRBV6-2/TRBV6-3,TRBJ1-5
CATSRGRAVEELFF,TGTGCCACCAGCAGAGGCAGGGCCGTCGAGGAACTGTTTTTT,.,.,TRBV15,TRBJ1-4
CASSPRTATYGYTF,TGCGCCAGCAGCCCCCGGACAGCTACTTATGGCTACACCTTC,.,.,TRBV4-3,TRBJ1-2
CSAMTSGSTYEQYF,TGCAGTGCAATGACTAGCGGGAGCACCTACGAGCAGTACTTC,TRBD2,.,TRBV20-1,TRBJ2-7
CASSRDSKTGELFF,TGTGCCAGCAGCAGGGACAGCAAAACCGGGGAGCTGTTTTTT,TRBD1,.,TRBV7-8,TRBJ2-2
CASSIDGRYSNQPQHF,TGTGCCAGTAGTATAGACGGGCGTTATAGCAATCAGCCCCAGCATTTT,.,few,TRBV19,TRBJ1-5
CASNAGPRSAGANVLTF,TGTGCCAGTAACGCGGGACCGCGAAGCGCTGGGGCCAACGTCCTGACTTTC,.,.,TRBV19,TRBJ2-6
CASTTIRDRGHEKLFF,TGTGCCAGTACCACGATCCGGGACAGGGGGCATGAAAAACTGTTTTTT,TRBD1,few,TRBV19,TRBJ1-4
CASSIGTSGNNEQFF,TGTGCCAGCAGCATCGGGACTAGCGGGAACAATGAGCAGTTCTTC,TRBD2,few,TRBV7-2,TRBJ2-1
CASSADRGNNSPLHF,TGTGCCAGCAGTGCTGACAGGGGAAATAATTCACCCCTCCACTTT,TRBD1,.,TRBV2,TRBJ1-6
CSVERAFGYTF,TGCAGCGTTGAGAGAGCGTTCGGCTACACCTTC,.,.,TRBV29-1,TRBJ1-2
CASSLVGRLNTDTQYF,TGTGCCAGCAGCTTAGTGGGACGATTGAACACAGATACGCAGTATTTT,.,few,TRBV7-2,TRBJ2-3
CASSTPGTLGKNTEAFF,TGTGCCAGCAGCACACCCGGGACTCTCGGAAAGAACACTGAAGCTTTCTTT,.,few,TRBV7-9,TRBJ1-1
CASLPPSKGREAFF,TGTGCCAGCCTTCCTCCCAGTAAGGGGCGCGAAGCTTTCTTT,.,.,TRBV18,TRBJ1-1
CASSYSRAVTGELFF,TGTGCCAGCAGTTATTCCAGGGCAGTCACCGGGGAGCTGTTTTTT,.,.,TRBV7-6,TRBJ2-2
CASNDRGRTDTQYF,TGTGCCAGTAACGACAGGGGGAGGACAGATACGCAGTATTTT,TRBD1,once,TRBV19,TRBJ2-3
CASSLYGRVREQYF,TGTGCCAGCAGTTTATACGGCAGGGTGAGGGAGCAGTACTTC,.,once,TRBV27,TRBJ2-7
CASSRGLAGETQYF,TGTGCCAGCAGTAGGGGACTAGCTGGCGAGACCCAGTACTTC,TRBD2,.,TRBV6-2/TRBV6-3,TRBJ2-5
CAWASKREAFF,TGTGCCTGGGCCAGCAAGCGGGAAGCTTTCTTT,.,.,TRBV30,TRBJ1-1
CASSDFLGGTEAFF,TGTGCCAGCAGTGACTTTTTGGGTGGCACTGAAGCTTTCTTT,.,.,TRBV6-1,TRBJ1-1
CSARDSAREAFF,TGCAGTGCTAGAGATTCCGCTCGTGAAGCTTTCTTT,.,.,TRBV20-1,TRBJ1-1
CASTKGMNTEAFF,TGTGCCAGCACTAAGGGCATGAACACTGAAGCTTTCTTT,.,.,TRBV6-1,TRBJ1-1
CASNTEHANTEAFF,TGTGCCAGCAACACCGAACACGCGAACACTGAAGCTTTCTTT,.,.,TRBV5-4,TRBJ1-1
CAISSGITYEQYF,TGTGCCATCAGTTCAGGGATCACCTACGAGCAGTACTTC,.,.,TRBV10-3,TRBJ2-7
CASGRTGGNSPLHF,TGTGCCAGCGGTCGGACAGGGGGAAATTCACCCCTCCACTTT,TRBD1,once,TRBV28,TRBJ1-6
CSVSGTPGGSTDTQYF,TGCAGCGTCTCCGGGACCCCGGGAGGAAGCACAGATACGCAGTATTTT,TRBD2,.,TRBV29-1,TRBJ2-3
CSGGQGADTGELFF,TGCAGCGGAGGACAGGGGGCGGACACCGGGGAGCTGTTTTTT,TRBD1,once,TRBV29-1,TRBJ2-2
CATSDSQGGPNQPQHF,TGTGCCACCAGTGATTCCCAGGGCGGGCCTAATCAGCCCCAGCATTTT,.,few,TRBV24-1,TRBJ1-5
CASSYSGGRYGYTF,TGTGCCAGCAGTTACTCGGGGGGACGCTATGGCTACACCTTC,.,once,TRBV6-5,TRBJ1-2
CASSLGTAYNSPLHF,TGTGCCAGCAGTTTAGGGACAGCCTATAATTCACCCCTCCACTTT,TRBD1,.,TRBV28,TRBJ1-6
CASRGSGLQETQYF,TGTGCCAGCAGGGGTAGCGGGCTCCAAGAGACCCAGTACTTC,TRBD2,.,TRBV6-2/TRBV6-3,TRBJ2-5
CASAEGWGTEAFF,TGTGCCAGCGCGGAGGGGTGGGGCACTGAAGCTTTCTTT,.,few,TRBV7-3,TRBJ1-1
CATSDRDYPYNEQFF,TGTGCCACCAGTGATCGGGACTACCCCTACAATGAGCAGTTCTTC,TRBD2,medium-sized,TRBV24-1,TRBJ2-1
CASSTFKGFPDTQYF,TGTGCCAGCAGCACTTTCAAGGGGTTCCCAGATACGCAGTATTTT,.,.,TRBV11-2,TRBJ2-3
CASSRSWGATGELFF,TGCGCCAGCAGCCGCTCCTGGGGGGCCACCGGGGAGCTGTTTTTT,.,.,TRBV5-1,TRBJ2-2